Here is one TCR beta chain with its context. Its cognate antigen is unknown. The data stem from a study of CD8 T cells in ankylosing spondylitis. Findings and caveats of the study: Matched synovial fluid from ankylosing spondylitis patients was reported to be enriched for disease-linked clones. Disease-linked clones had a CD8+ phenotype and relatively low frequency in peripheral blood. Made up of under ten highly homologous variants, a TCR beta motif appeared characteristic of ankylosing spondylitis blood.

Germline V gene sequence: CDR1 SQVTM, CDR2 ANQGSEA. The V end was cut by 8 bases, the J end by 0 bases, with 5 bases between. The CDR3 totals 10 residues. Generation of TCR beta libraries employed quantitative 5'-RACE incorporating molecular barcodes. TCRdb recomputed calls from the 5' RACE reads with MiXCR, one row per CDR3 protein. The sample lists about 540,000 distinct CDR3 sequences; 10% to 15% were seen once. V usage is TRBV29-1 and J usage is TRBJ2-7; D is undetermined. This clonotype was sampled from a male donor with ankylosing spondylitis. The sample consisted of blood, either unsorted or a sorted T cell fraction (not recorded which). CDR3 sequence: CSSYSYEQYV. The CDR3 DNA sequence: TGCAGCTCCTACTCCTACGAGCAGTACGTC.